The rows below give T cell receptor beta chains drawn from one sample of a study of blood T cell repertoires in COVID-19. Generated by immunoSEQ multiplex PCR, the TCRdb table keeps only in-frame clones and is missing some. The sample includes about 130,000 clones, approximately 85% of them seen just once. The specimen was peripheral blood. These receptor sequences come from a woman older than 75 with COVID-19, enrolled during active disease. Each CDR3 is given with its conserved first and last residue. Fields, in order: clone size, J gene, V gene, D gene, CDR3 protein, CDR3 DNA. A D gene is named only where the DNA matches it firmly. The size of a clone is reported for some rows only, either as once, few or many, or as a class for expanded clones.

- | TRBJ2-2 | TRBV28 | - | CASSTPTGELFF | TGTGCCAGCAGTACACCCACCGGGGAGCTGTTTTTT
- | TRBJ2-1 | TRBV5-1 | - | CASSSTGTHYNEQFF | TGCGCCAGCAGCAGCACCGGGACACACTACAATGAGCAGTTCTTC
- | TRBJ1-5 | TRBV27 | TRBD1 | CASSAKPSGTGAISNQPQHF | TGTGCCAGCAGTGCCAAGCCCTCCGGGACAGGGGCTATTAGCAATCAGCCCCAGCATTTT
- | TRBJ2-2 | TRBV24-1 | - | CATRKQGTGELFF | TGTGCCACCAGAAAACAGGGTACCGGGGAGCTGTTTTTT
- | TRBJ2-5 | TRBV20-1 | - | CSALSWETQYF | TGCAGTGCTCTATCTTGGGAGACCCAGTACTTC
- | TRBJ1-1 | TRBV2 | - | CASSDATGRAEAFF | TGTGCCAGCAGTGATGCCACTGGGCGGGCTGAAGCTTTCTTT
- | TRBJ2-7 | TRBV7-9 | TRBD1 | CASSFDRAGEQYF | TGTGCCAGCAGCTTTGACAGGGCCGGGGAGCAGTACTTC
- | TRBJ2-7 | TRBV6-5 | - | CASSKKAGNSYEQYF | TGTGCCAGCAGTAAAAAAGCGGGTAACTCCTACGAGCAGTACTTC
- | TRBJ2-7 | TRBV5-6 | - | CASSLAGSGHEQYF | TGTGCCAGCAGCTTGGCCGGGAGTGGACACGAGCAGTACTTC
once | TRBJ2-7 | TRBV5-1 | - | CASTRGGPNPYEQYF | TGCGCCAGCACCCGTGGCGGGCCAAACCCCTACGAGCAGTACTTC
- | TRBJ2-1 | TRBV18 | TRBD1 | CASSLQITGTGNEQFF | TGTGCCAGCTCACTCCAAATCACCGGGACAGGGAATGAGCAGTTCTTC
- | TRBJ2-2 | TRBV9 | - | CASSVDQGTGELFF | TGTGCCAGCAGCGTAGATCAGGGGACGGGGGAGCTGTTTTTT
once | TRBJ1-2 | TRBV4-3 | - | CASSQADTRTGYTF | TGCGCCAGCAGCCAAGCCGACACTCGTACTGGCTACACCTTC
- | TRBJ1-2 | TRBV18 | TRBD1 | CASSPAPGQGNYGYTF | TGTGCCAGCTCACCAGCCCCGGGACAGGGTAACTATGGCTACACCTTC